This T cell receptor beta chain appears in the sequencing data of a study of blood T cell repertoires in COVID-19. Original processing methods: From reference gene primer amplification, estimates of nucleated cell counts were derived. The data were produced by immunoSEQ multiplex PCR, yet TCRdb's version contains in-frame clones alone and is incomplete. V, J and clone size were drawn from that table, and D and trimming were deduced from the DNA. The sample yields roughly 330,000 clones, around 84% seen once. The CDR3 runs 14 residues. Germline assignment: CDR1 MNHEY and CDR2 SMNVEV (reference sequence). Trimming pared 6 bases from V and 6 bases from J, leaving 15 bases between.

The sequence was obtained from a woman aged 18 to 35 who had recovered from COVID-19. This sequence joins TRBV27 and TRBJ2-1, with D uncertain. The material sequenced was PBMCs or T cells enriched from blood (not recorded which). The CDR3 protein is CASSLDWLLNEQFF. CDR3 in DNA: TGTGCCAGCAGCCTCGACTGGCTCCTCAATGAGCAGTTCTTC.